A single sample gave rise to the 5 T cell receptor beta chains below, sequenced in a study of cytomegalovirus exposure and HLA in healthy donors. The PCR made use of 60 Vbeta and 13 Jbeta primers. Libraries were prepared by immunoSEQ multiplex PCR; TCRdb keeps only in-frame clonotypes and omits some of them. The sample has around 210,000 clones, roughly 78% seen once; the top ten hold about 0.5%. The specimen was PBMCs. The receptors were gathered from a boy between 5 and 17 years old in good health and CMV-seronegative.

V gene TRBV5-1 combines with J gene TRBJ2-7; TRBD1 matches at 7 bases. Trimming took 0 bases from V and 10 from J; bases not matched to a gene: 4. The germline V gene encodes CDR1 SGHRS and CDR2 YFSETQ. This CDR3 comprises 12 residues. As DNA, the CDR3 is TGCGCCAGCAGCTTGGAGGGACAGACTCAGTACTTC. The encoded protein is CASSLEGQTQYF.

The chain couples TRBV2 to TRBJ1-4; D might be TRBD1 (5 bases). Germline values: CDR1 SNHLY, CDR2 FYNNEI. The CDR3 is made up of 15 amino acids. V dropped 6 bases and J dropped 6 bases, with 17 bases sitting between them. The CDR3 spells CASRRDGGWDEKLFF. The CDR3 DNA follows: TGTGCCAGCAGGAGGGACGGGGGGTGGGATGAAAAACTGTTTTTT.

The chain is built from TRBV19 and TRBJ2-1; 8 bases match TRBD2. In germline, CDR1 is LNHDA, CDR2 SQIVND (reference sequence). V shed 1 base and J 6 bases; nucleotides not matched to a gene: 8. CDR3 length: 16 residues. CDR3 region: CASSIADGGALNEQFF. The CDR3 nucleotides are TGTGCCAGTAGTATAGCCGACGGGGGGGCCCTCAATGAGCAGTTCTTC.

The chain uses TRBV7-6 and TRBJ2-5; D is ambiguous. Trimming took 1 base from V and 2 from J, leaving 5 bases between them. This CDR3 has 13 residues. CDR1 is SGHVS, CDR2 FNYEAQ, per germline. This CDR3 is CASSLGHQETQYF. The CDR3 DNA follows: TGTGCCAGCAGCTTAGGTCATCAAGAGACCCAGTACTTC.

This clone was recorded only once. The V call is TRBV30, the J call TRBJ1-2; 8 bases are shared with TRBD1. This CDR3 is built from 12 residues. V lost 0 bases to trimming and J lost 7 bases; unmatched junction nucleotides: 1. The germline V gene has CDR1 GTSNPN and CDR2 SVGIG (reference sequence). The CDR3 DNA reads as TGTGCCTGGAGTGTACAGGGGGGTGGCTACACCTTC. This codes for CAWSVQGGGYTF.